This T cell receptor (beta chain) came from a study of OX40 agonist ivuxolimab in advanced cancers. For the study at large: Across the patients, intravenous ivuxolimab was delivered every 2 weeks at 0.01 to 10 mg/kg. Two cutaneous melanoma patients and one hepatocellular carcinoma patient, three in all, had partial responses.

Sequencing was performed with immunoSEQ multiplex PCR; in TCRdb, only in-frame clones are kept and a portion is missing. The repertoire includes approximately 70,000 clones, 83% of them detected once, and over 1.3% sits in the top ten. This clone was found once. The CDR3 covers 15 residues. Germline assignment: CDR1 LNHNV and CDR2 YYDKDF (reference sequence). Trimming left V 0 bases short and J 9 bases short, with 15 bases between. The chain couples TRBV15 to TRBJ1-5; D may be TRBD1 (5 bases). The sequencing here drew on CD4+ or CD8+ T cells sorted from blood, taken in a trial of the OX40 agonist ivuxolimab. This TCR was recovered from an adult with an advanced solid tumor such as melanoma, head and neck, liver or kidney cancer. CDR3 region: CATSRDRGGLGPQHF. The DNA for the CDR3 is TGTGCCACCAGCAGAGATAGGGGCGGCCTAGGGCCCCAGCATTTT.